Listed here is a single T cell receptor (beta chain). The sample is drawn from a study of T cell changes during pregnancy in multiple sclerosis. The method was immunoSEQ multiplex PCR; TCRdb's version includes in-frame clones alone and lacks a portion of them. The sample contains under 50,000 clones, around nine tenths of which appear only once. This CDR3 region has 17 residues. The J segment lost 9 bases and the V segment lost 0 bases, leaving 10 bases of the junction unmatched. CDR1 and CDR2 (germline): MGHRA, YSYEKL. V is TRBV4-1 and J is TRBJ2-1; TRBD2 matches 11 bases. The starting material was CD4+ T cells from peripheral blood mononuclear cells, obtained in the first trimester of pregnancy. This TCR came from a female donor with multiple sclerosis, enrolled in a pregnancy study. CDR3 sequence (DNA): TGCGCCAGCAGCCAAGATCCTAGCGGGGGGTTTGGGGGTGAGCAGTTCTTC. It is translated as CASSQDPSGGFGGEQFF.